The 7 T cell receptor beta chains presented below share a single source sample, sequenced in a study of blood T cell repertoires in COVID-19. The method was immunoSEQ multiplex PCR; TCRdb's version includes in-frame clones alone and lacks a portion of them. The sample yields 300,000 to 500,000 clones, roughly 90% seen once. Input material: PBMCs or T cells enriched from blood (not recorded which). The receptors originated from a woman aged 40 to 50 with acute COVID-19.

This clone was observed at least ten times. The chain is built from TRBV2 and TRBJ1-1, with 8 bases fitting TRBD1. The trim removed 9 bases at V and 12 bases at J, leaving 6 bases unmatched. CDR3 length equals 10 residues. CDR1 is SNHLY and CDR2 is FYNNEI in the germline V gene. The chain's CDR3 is CASQDRVTFF. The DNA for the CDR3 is TGTGCCAGTCAGGACAGGGTGACTTTCTTT.

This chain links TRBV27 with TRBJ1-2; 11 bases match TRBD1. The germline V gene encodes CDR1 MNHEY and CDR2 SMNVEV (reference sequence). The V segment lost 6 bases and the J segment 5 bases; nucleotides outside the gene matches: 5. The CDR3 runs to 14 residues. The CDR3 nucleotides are TGTGCCAGCAGGGGAGGACAGGGGGCTTATGGCTACACCTTC. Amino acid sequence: CASRGGQGAYGYTF.

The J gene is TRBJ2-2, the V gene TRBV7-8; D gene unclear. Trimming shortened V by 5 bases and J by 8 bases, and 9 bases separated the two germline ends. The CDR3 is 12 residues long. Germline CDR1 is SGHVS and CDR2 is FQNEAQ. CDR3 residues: CASSPFVGELFF. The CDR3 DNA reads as TGTGCCAGCAGCCCTTTCGTGGGGGAGCTGTTTTTT.

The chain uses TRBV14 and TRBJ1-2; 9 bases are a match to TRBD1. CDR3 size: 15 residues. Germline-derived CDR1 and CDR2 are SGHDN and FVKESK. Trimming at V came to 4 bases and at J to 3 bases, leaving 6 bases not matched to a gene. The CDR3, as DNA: TGTGCCAGCAGCCCGCGACGACAGGGGGACTATGGCTACACCTTC. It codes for CASSPRRQGDYGYTF.

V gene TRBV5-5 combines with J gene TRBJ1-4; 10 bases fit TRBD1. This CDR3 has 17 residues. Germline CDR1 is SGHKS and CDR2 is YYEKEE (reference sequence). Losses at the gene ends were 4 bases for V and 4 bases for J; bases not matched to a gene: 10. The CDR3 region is CASSLDRGQGGNEKLFF. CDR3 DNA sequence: TGTGCCAGCAGCCTCGACAGGGGGCAGGGAGGTAATGAAAAACTGTTTTTT.

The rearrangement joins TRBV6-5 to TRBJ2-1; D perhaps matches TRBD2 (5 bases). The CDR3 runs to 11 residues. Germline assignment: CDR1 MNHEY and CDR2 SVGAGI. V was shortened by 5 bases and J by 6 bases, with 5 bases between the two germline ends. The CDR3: CASSTSNEQFF. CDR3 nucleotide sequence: TGTGCCAGCAGTACTAGCAATGAGCAGTTCTTC.

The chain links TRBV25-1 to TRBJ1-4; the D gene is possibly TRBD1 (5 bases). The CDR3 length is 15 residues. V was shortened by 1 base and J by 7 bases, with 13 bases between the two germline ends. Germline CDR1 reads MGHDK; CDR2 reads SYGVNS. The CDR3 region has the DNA TGTGCCAGCAGTGAATTCCGGGGGAACAGTGAAAAACTGTTTTTT. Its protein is CASSEFRGNSEKLFF.